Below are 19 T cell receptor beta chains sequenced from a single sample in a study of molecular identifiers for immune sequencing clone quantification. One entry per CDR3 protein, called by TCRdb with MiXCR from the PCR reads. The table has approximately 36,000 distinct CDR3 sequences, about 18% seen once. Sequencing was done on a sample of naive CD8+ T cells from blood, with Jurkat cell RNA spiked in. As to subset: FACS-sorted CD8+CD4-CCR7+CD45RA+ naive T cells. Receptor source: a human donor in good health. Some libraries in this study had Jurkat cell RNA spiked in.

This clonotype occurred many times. The CDR3 region has the DNA TGTGCCAGCAGCCAAGGTGGGGTTGCCACTGAAGCTTTCTTT. Translating gives CASSQGGVATEAFF. The chain couples TRBV4-2 to TRBJ1-1; D gene ambiguous. CDR3 length: 14 amino acids. The V gene lost 1 base and the J gene lost 4 bases, with 10 bases spanning the gap. From germline, CDR1 is LGHNA and CDR2 YNFKEQ.

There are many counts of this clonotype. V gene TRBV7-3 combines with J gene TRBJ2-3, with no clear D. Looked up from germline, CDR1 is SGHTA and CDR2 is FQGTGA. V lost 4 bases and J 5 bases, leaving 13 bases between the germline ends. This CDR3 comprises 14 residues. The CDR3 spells CASSYSGSGDTQYF. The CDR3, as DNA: TGTGCCAGCAGCTACAGTGGATCGGGAGATACGCAGTATTTT.

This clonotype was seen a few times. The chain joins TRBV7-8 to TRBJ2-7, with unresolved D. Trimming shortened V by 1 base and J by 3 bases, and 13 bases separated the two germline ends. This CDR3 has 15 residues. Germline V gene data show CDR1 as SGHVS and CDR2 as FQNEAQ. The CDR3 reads CASSLGPTTFYEQYF. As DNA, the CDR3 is TGTGCCAGCAGCTTAGGGCCCACGACTTTCTACGAGCAGTACTTC.

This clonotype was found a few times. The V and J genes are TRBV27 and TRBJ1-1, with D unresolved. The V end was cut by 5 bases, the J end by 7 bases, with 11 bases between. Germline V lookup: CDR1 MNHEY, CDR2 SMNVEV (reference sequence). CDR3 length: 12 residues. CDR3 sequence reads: CASSAGANEAFF. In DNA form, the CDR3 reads TGTGCCAGCAGTGCCGGAGCTAATGAAGCTTTCTTT.

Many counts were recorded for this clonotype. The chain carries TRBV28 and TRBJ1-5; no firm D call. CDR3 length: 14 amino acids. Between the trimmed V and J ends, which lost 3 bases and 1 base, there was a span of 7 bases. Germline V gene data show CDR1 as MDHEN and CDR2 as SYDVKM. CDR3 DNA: TGTGCCAGCAGTTTCGGGGAGAGCAATCAGCCCCAGCATTTT. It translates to CASSFGESNQPQHF.

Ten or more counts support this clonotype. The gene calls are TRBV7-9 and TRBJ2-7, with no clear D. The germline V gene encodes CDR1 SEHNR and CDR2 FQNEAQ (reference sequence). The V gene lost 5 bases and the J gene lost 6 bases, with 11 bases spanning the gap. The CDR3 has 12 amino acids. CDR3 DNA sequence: TGTGCCAGCAGCCCCGGGCCTTTCGAGCAGTACTTC. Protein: CASSPGPFEQYF.

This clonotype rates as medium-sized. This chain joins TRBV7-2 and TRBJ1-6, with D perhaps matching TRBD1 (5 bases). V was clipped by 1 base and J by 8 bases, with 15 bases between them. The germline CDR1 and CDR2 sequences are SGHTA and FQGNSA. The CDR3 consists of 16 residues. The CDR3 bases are TGTGCCAGCAGCTTAGAAACGGCATTCAGGGATTCACCCCTCCACTTT. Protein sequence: CASSLETAFRDSPLHF.

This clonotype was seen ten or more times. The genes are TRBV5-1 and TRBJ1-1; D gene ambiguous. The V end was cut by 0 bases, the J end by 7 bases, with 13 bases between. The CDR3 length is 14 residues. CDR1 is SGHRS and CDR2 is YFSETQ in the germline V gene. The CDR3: CASSLANSGDEAFF. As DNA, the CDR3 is TGCGCCAGCAGCTTGGCCAACTCGGGAGATGAAGCTTTCTTT.

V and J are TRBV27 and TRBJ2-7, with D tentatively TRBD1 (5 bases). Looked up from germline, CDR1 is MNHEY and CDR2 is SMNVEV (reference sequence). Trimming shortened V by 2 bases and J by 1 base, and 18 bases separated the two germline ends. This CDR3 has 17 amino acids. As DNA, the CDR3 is TGTGCCAGCAGTTTAAAGGGTACAGGAAGAGTTTCCTACGAGCAGTACTTC. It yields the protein CASSLKGTGRVSYEQYF.

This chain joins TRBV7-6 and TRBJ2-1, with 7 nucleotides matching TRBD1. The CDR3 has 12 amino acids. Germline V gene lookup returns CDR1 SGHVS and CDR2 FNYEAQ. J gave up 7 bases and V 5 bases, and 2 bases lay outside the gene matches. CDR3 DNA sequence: TGTGCCAGCAGCACAGGGGAGAATGAGCAGTTCTTC. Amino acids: CASSTGENEQFF.

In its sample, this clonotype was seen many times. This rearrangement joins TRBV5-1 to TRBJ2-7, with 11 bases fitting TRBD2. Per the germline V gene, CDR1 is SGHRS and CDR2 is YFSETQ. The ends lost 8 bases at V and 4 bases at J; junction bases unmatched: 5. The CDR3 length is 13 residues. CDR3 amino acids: CASTSGSLYEQYF. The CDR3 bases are TGCGCCAGTACTAGCGGGAGCTTGTACGAGCAGTACTTC.

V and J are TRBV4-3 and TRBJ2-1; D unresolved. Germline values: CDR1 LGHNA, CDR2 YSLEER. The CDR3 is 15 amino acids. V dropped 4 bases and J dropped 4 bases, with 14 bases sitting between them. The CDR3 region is CASSPGRGFYNEQFF. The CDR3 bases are TGCGCCAGCAGCCCCGGGCGAGGATTTTACAATGAGCAGTTCTTC.

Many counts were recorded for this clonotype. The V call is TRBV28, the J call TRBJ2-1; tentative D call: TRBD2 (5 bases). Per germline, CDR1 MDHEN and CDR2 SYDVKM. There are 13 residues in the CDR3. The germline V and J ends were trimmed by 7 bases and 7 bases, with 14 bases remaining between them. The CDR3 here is CASNGGWVNEQFF. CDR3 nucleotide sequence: TGTGCCAGCAATGGAGGATGGGTGAATGAGCAGTTCTTC.

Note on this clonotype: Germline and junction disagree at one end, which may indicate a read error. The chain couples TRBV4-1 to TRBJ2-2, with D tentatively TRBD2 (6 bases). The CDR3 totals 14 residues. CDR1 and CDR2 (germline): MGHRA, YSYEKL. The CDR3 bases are TGCGCCAGCAGCCACGGAGGGAAAAACGGGGAGATGTTTTTT. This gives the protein CASSHGGKNGEMFF.

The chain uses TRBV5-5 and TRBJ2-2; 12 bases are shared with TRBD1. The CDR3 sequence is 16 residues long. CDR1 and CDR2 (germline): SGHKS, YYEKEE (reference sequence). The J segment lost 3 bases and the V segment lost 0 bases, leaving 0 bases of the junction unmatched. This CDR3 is CASSLGDRGHTGELFF. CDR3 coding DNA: TGTGCCAGCAGCTTGGGGGACAGGGGGCACACCGGGGAGCTGTTTTTT.

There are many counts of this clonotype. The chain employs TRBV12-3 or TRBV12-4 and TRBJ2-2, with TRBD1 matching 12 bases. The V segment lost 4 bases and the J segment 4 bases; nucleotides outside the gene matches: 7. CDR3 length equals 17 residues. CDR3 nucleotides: TGTGCCAGCAGTTCTCCTGGGACAGGGGGCGGCACCGGGGAGCTGTTTTTT. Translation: CASSSPGTGGGTGELFF.

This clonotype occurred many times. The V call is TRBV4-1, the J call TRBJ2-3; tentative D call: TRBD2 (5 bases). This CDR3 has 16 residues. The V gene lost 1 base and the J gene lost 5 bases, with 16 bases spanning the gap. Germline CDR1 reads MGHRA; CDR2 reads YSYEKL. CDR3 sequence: CASSQVDFRSGDTQYF. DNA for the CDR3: TGCGCCAGCAGCCAAGTGGATTTCCGGAGCGGAGATACGCAGTATTTT.

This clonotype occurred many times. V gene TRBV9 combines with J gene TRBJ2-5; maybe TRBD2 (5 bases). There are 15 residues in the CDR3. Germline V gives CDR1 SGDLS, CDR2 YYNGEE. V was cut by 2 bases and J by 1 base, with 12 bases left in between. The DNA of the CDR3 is TGTGCCAGCAGCGTCGGCGGGCTTCTCCAAGAGACCCAGTACTTC. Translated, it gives CASSVGGLLQETQYF.

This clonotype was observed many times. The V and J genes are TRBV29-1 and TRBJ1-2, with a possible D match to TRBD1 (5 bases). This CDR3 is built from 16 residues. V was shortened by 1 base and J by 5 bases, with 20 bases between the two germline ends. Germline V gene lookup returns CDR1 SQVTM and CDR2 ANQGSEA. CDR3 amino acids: CSVEGITWEGLYGYTF. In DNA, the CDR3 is TGCAGCGTTGAAGGAATCACCTGGGAGGGGTTATATGGCTACACCTTC. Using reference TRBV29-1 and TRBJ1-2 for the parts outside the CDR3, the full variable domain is SAVISQKPSRDICQRGTSLTIQCQVDSQVTMMFWYRQQPGQSLTLIATANQGSEATYESGFVIDKFPISRPNLTFSTLTVSNMSPEDSSIYLCSVEGITWEGLYGYTFGSGTRLTVV.